The 13 T cell receptor beta chains listed next were all sequenced from one sample in a study of cytomegalovirus exposure and HLA in healthy donors. The study ran its PCR with 60 Vbeta and 13 Jbeta primers. Data came from immunoSEQ multiplex PCR; TCRdb stores just in-frame clones and leaves some out. The table has 200,000 or so clones, around four fifths seen once. The material sequenced was PBMCs. These receptors were collected from a woman aged 45-60 years in good health and CMV-seropositive.

This clone has just a few counts. The chain has TRBV5-1 and TRBJ2-7; possibly TRBD1 for D (5 bases). CDR3 size: 13 residues. CDR1 is SGHRS and CDR2 is YFSETQ in the germline V gene. The V end lost 4 bases, the J end lost 3 bases, and 11 bases lay between the germline ends. This CDR3 reads CASSPNRFYEQYF. CDR3 in DNA: TGCGCCAGCAGCCCGAACAGGTTCTACGAGCAGTACTTC.

This chain links TRBV6-1 with TRBJ2-2, with D tentatively TRBD1 (6 bases). The CDR3 runs to 14 residues. Germline V CDR1 and CDR2: MNHNS, SASEGT. V was pared by 7 bases and J by 5 bases, with 14 bases between. CDR3 coding DNA: TGTGCCAGCACGAGACAGGTTTCAACCGGGGAGCTGTTTTTT. Protein product: CASTRQVSTGELFF.

The chain uses TRBV19 and TRBJ1-1; possible D gene TRBD1, 6 bases. Germline-derived CDR1 and CDR2 are LNHDA and SQIVND (reference sequence). Trimming took 3 bases from V and 4 from J, leaving 12 bases between them. The CDR3 loop spans 14 amino acids. Here the CDR3 reads CASSISQGSTEAFF. The CDR3 region has the DNA TGTGCCAGTAGTATCAGCCAGGGGAGCACTGAAGCTTTCTTT.

About this clone itself: One junction end does not reproduce the germline sequence, and a read error may be involved. The genes are TRBV7-9 and TRBJ2-3; 10 bases align to TRBD1. Germline V gives CDR1 SEHNR, CDR2 FQNEAQ (reference sequence). The CDR3 covers 15 residues. The CDR3 nucleotides read TGTTCCAGCAGCTTGGGACAGGGGTTCACAGATACGCAGTATTTT. It codes for CSSSLGQGFTDTQYF.

This sequence joins TRBV28 and TRBJ2-7; D gene ambiguous. V was clipped by 4 bases and J by 0 bases, with 10 bases between them. CDR1 is MDHEN, CDR2 SYDVKM, per germline. This CDR3 spans 14 amino acids. This CDR3 is CASSWQAISYEQYF. The CDR3, as DNA: TGTGCCAGCAGTTGGCAGGCGATCTCCTACGAGCAGTACTTC.

This clone was detected a few times. This specimen includes other DNA sequences encoding the same CDR3. V and J are TRBV5-6 and TRBJ2-7, with TRBD1 identical over 8 bases. With 2 bases clipped from V and 0 bases from J, the junction kept 4 bases outside the gene matches. Germline-derived CDR1 and CDR2 are SGHDT and YYEEEE. The CDR3 has 15 residues. CDR3 region: CASSLGQGASYEQYF. CDR3 in DNA: TGTGCCAGCAGCTTAGGACAGGGCGCCTCCTACGAGCAGTACTTC. The whole variable domain, remainder taken from reference TRBV5-6 and TRBJ2-7, is DAGVTQSPTHLIKTRGQQVTLRCSPKSGHDTVSWYQQALGQGPQFIFQYYEEEERQRGNFPDRFSGHQFPNYSSELNVNALLLGDSALYLCASSLGQGASYEQYFGPGTRLTVT.

The V and J genes are TRBV28 and TRBJ2-1, with D perhaps matching TRBD1 (6 bases). The CDR3 has 13 residues. The V and J ends lost 6 bases and 4 bases respectively, with 10 bases between them. Per the germline V gene, CDR1 is MDHEN and CDR2 is SYDVKM. The CDR3 region is CASRITGYNEQFF. The CDR3 DNA sequence: TGTGCCAGCAGAATTACAGGGTACAATGAGCAGTTCTTC.

This clone has just one count. The chain carries TRBV2 and TRBJ1-1; unclear D gene. V gave up 5 bases and J gave up 0 bases, with 7 bases separating them. This CDR3 is built from 13 residues. Germline CDR1 is SNHLY and CDR2 is FYNNEI. In DNA form, the CDR3 reads TGTGCCAGCAGTAACCACATGAACACTGAAGCTTTCTTT. Translation: CASSNHMNTEAFF.

V gene TRBV6-6 combines with J gene TRBJ1-5, with 7 bases fitting TRBD1. This CDR3 comprises 15 residues. V trimming: 5 bases; J trimming: 6 bases; junction bases outside the gene matches: 10. Germline V gene lookup returns CDR1 MNHNY and CDR2 SVGAGI (reference sequence). This CDR3 is CASSPRTGGGQPQHF. The CDR3 DNA reads as TGTGCCAGCAGTCCTCGGACAGGCGGAGGTCAGCCCCAGCATTTT.

V usage is TRBV2 and J usage is TRBJ1-2; 9 nucleotides align to TRBD1. The CDR3 consists of 15 residues. Germline values: CDR1 SNHLY, CDR2 FYNNEI. J lost 1 base, V lost 4 bases, and 4 bases had no gene match. CDR3 DNA sequence: TGTGCCAGCAGTGTGGGACAGGGTGGTAACTATGGCTACACCTTC. It translates to CASSVGQGGNYGYTF.

V usage is TRBV11-1 and J usage is TRBJ2-1; D might be TRBD1 (7 bases). V shed 5 bases and J shed 6 bases, with 20 bases lying between them. Germline V gene sequence: CDR1 SGHAT, CDR2 FQDESV (reference sequence). CDR3 length: 16 amino acids. CDR3 in amino acids: CASSLRQGGHTNEQFF. CDR3 coding DNA: TGTGCCAGCAGCCTTCGGCAGGGGGGTCACACCAATGAGCAGTTCTTC.

The V gene is TRBV6-1, the J gene TRBJ2-7, with 7 bases lining up with TRBD2. Germline V lookup: CDR1 MNHNS, CDR2 SASEGT. V lost 5 bases and J lost 7; bases outside the gene matches: 8. The CDR3 extends over 13 amino acids. This CDR3 reads CASSPREDREQYF. The DNA of the CDR3 is TGTGCCAGCAGTCCCCGGGAGGACCGGGAGCAGTACTTC.

The chain combines TRBV2 with TRBJ2-2; D is possibly TRBD2 (5 bases). Germline lookup yields CDR1 SNHLY and CDR2 FYNNEI. This CDR3 has 17 amino acids. V dropped 5 bases and J dropped 3 bases, with 19 bases sitting between them. The CDR3 region has the DNA TGTGCCAGCAGTTCCCCTTTGGTCGGGGTGGACACCGGGGAGCTGTTTTTT. Translating it yields CASSSPLVGVDTGELFF.